This is a list of T cell receptor beta chains from one sample in a study of T cells after posttransplantation cyclophosphamide. Sequenced by immunoSEQ multiplex PCR; TCRdb stores in-frame clones only, minus some. The sample has some 4,300 clones; 75% to 85% are singletons. Source: PBMCs, taken after allogeneic stem cell transplant with posttransplant cyclophosphamide. The receptors stem from a male patient between 40 and 49 years old who received an allogeneic stem cell transplant from a related donor, was CMV-positive, and had acute and chronic GVHD. The graft donor may be the source of some T cells. Both conserved end residues are part of each CDR3. D genes are given only for firm matches. Clone size is given for some rows only: seen once, a few or many times, or a class if the clone is expanded.

V,D,J,size,CDR3,DNA
TRBV6-1,NA,TRBJ2-5,NA,CASSGEQFQETQYF,TGTGCCAGCAGTGGGGAGCAGTTCCAAGAGACCCAGTACTTC
TRBV11-3,NA,TRBJ2-5,few,CASSLRGEETQYF,TGTGCCAGCAGCTTAAGGGGCGAAGAGACCCAGTACTTC
TRBV28,NA,TRBJ2-5,NA,CASSYVGSSTQETQYF,TGTGCCAGCAGTTACGTCGGGTCCTCTACCCAAGAGACCCAGTACTTC
TRBV5-1,NA,TRBJ1-2,NA,CASSLEGDGYTF,TGCGCCAGCAGCTTGGAAGGGGATGGCTACACCTTC
TRBV18,TRBD1,TRBJ1-4,few,CASSATGDGEKLFF,TGTGCCAGCTCAGCGACAGGGGATGGGGAAAAACTGTTTTTT
TRBV9,TRBD2,TRBJ2-7,NA,CASSAGGTILPYEQYF,TGTGCCAGCAGCGCTGGGGGGACTATACTTCCCTACGAGCAGTACTTC
TRBV7-2,TRBD1,TRBJ2-7,once,CASGEPGQGVNEQYF,TGTGCCAGTGGGGAACCGGGACAGGGAGTGAACGAGCAGTACTTC
TRBV20-1,NA,TRBJ2-1,NA,CSALGSTEQFF,TGCAGTGCCCTCGGGAGCACTGAGCAGTTCTTC
TRBV19,TRBD2,TRBJ2-1,NA,CASSIDPGTSVDNEQFF,TGTGCCAGTAGTATAGACCCGGGGACTAGCGTAGACAATGAGCAGTTCTTC
TRBV19,TRBD1,TRBJ2-7,NA,CASSKAGQGFEQYF,TGTGCCAGTAGTAAGGCAGGACAGGGGTTCGAGCAGTACTTC
TRBV7-9,NA,TRBJ2-3,NA,CASSWTRRQGTDTQYF,TGTGCCAGCAGCTGGACACGCCGACAGGGCACAGATACGCAGTATTTT
TRBV4-1,NA,TRBJ1-2,few,CASSQGTNPVRGYTF,TGCGCCAGCAGCCAAGGAACAAACCCGGTGAGGGGCTACACCTTC
TRBV30,NA,TRBJ2-7,NA,CAWSEKGIHEQYF,TGTGCCTGGAGTGAAAAGGGGATACACGAGCAGTACTTC
TRBV9,TRBD1,TRBJ1-5,NA,CASSPGTGDSSNQPQHF,TGTGCCAGCAGCCCGGGGACAGGGGACTCTAGCAATCAGCCCCAGCATTTT
TRBV19,TRBD2,TRBJ2-7,NA,CASSIGGSGRYEQYF,TGTGCCAGTAGTATTGGGGGTAGCGGGCGCTACGAGCAGTACTTC
TRBV11-2,TRBD1,TRBJ2-5,NA,CASSTTGGTETQYF,TGTGCCAGCAGTACTACAGGGGGCACCGAGACCCAGTACTTC
TRBV5-4,NA,TRBJ1-2,NA,CASTPGGGGYTF,TGTGCCAGCACCCCTGGGGGGGGCGGCTACACCTTC
TRBV15,NA,TRBJ1-1,NA,CATSKPGPMNTEAFF,TGTGCCACCAGTAAGCCAGGCCCCATGAACACTGAAGCTTTCTTT
TRBV6-5,NA,TRBJ1-1,NA,CASSSATGSGTEAFF,TGTGCCAGCAGTTCCGCCACTGGGAGCGGAACTGAAGCTTTCTTT
TRBV6-1,NA,TRBJ1-1,NA,CASSEEPGAWDTEAFF,TGTGCCAGCAGTGAAGAACCAGGGGCGTGGGACACTGAAGCTTTCTTT
TRBV28,NA,TRBJ1-2,NA,CASTGTPGGGYTF,TGTGCCAGCACTGGTACGCCAGGTGGCGGCTACACCTTC
TRBV19,NA,TRBJ2-1,NA,CASTKRRGGSSGEQFF,TGTGCCAGTACCAAACGTCGGGGTGGCTCATCTGGTGAGCAGTTCTTC
TRBV7-9,NA,TRBJ1-2,NA,CASSLDQARGYTF,TGTGCCAGCAGCTTAGACCAGGCAAGGGGCTACACCTTC
TRBV6-1,NA,TRBJ2-7,NA,CASTYFGGQNEQYF,TGTGCCAGCACCTACTTCGGGGGGCAAAACGAGCAGTACTTC
TRBV2,TRBD1,TRBJ2-7,medium-sized,CAKEQGNEQYF,TGTGCCAAAGAACAGGGGAACGAGCAGTACTTC
TRBV5-6,NA,TRBJ1-3,NA,CASSLPTGTDNSIYF,TGTGCCAGCAGCTTGCCCACCGGGACTGATAATTCCATATATTTT